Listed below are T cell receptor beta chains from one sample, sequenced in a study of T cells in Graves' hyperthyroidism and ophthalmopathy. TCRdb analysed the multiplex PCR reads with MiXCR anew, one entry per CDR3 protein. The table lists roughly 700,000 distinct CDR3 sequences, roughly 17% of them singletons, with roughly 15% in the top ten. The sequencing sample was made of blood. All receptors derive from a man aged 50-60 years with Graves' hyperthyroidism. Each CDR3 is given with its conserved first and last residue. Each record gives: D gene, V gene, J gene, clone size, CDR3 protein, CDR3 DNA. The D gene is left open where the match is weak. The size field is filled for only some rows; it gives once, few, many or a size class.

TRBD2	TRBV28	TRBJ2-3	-	CASSLLEGAGADTQYF	TGTGCCAGCAGTTTATTAGAGGGCGCGGGGGCAGATACGCAGTATTTT
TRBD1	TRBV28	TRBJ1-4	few	CASRRTGDEKLFF	TGTGCCAGCAGACGTACAGGGGATGAAAAACTGTTTTTT
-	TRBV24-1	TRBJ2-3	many	CATSDLSGDTQYF	TGTGCCACCAGTGATTTAAGTGGAGATACGCAGTATTTT
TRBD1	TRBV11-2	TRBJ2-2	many	CASSSWTGGAAGELFF	TGTGCCAGCAGCTCCTGGACAGGGGGCGCAGCCGGGGAGCTGTTTTTT
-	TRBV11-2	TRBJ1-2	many	CASSPGGFRDGYTF	TGTGCCAGCAGCCCCGGTGGGTTTCGGGATGGCTACACCTTC
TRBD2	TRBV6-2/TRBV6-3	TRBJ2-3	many	CASSSSGVHTQYF	TGTGCCAGCAGTTCTAGCGGGGTCCATACGCAGTATTTT
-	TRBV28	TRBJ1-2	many	CASTLLMTRGGYGYTF	TGTGCCAGCACCTTGTTGATGACACGAGGAGGCTATGGCTACACCTTC
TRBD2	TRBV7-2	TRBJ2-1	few	CASSFSPGLAGNEQFF	TGTGCCAGCAGCTTCTCTCCGGGACTAGCTGGTAATGAGCAGTTCTTC
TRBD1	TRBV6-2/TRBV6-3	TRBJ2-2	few	CASADPAGTGDGGTGELFF	TGTGCCAGCGCTGATCCTGCCGGGACAGGGGACGGCGGCACCGGGGAGCTGTTTTTT
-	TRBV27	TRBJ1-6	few	CASSLEGSEREPLHF	TGTGCCAGCAGTTTAGAGGGAAGTGAGCGGGAACCCCTCCACTTT
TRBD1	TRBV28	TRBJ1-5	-	CASSPLGTGNQPQHF	TGTGCCAGCAGTCCTCTCGGGACAGGGAATCAGCCCCAGCATTTT
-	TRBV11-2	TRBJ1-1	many	CASITMEAPGTEAFF	TGTGCCAGCATCACAATGGAGGCCCCGGGGACTGAAGCTTTCTTT
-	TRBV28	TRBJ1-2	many	CASSLPGGISDYGYTF	TGTGCCAGCAGCCTCCCTGGGGGGATCTCGGACTATGGCTACACCTTC
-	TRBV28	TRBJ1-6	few	CASTNTDRYNSPLHF	TGTGCCAGCACGAACACCGACCGGTATAATTCACCCCTCCACTTT
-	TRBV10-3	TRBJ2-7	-	CAIRAPPSLEQYF	TGTGCCATCAGAGCCCCACCTTCTCTCGAGCAGTACTTC
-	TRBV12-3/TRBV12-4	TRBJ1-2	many	CASRPGHRNYGYTF	TGTGCCAGCAGACCGGGACACAGGAACTATGGCTACACCTTC
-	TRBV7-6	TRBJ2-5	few	CASSTQYRTGAETQYF	TGTGCCAGCAGCACACAGTACAGGACCGGTGCAGAGACCCAGTACTTC
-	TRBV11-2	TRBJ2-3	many	CASSLDAQAKRTQYF	TGTGCCAGCAGCTTAGATGCCCAGGCAAAGAGGACGCAGTATTTT
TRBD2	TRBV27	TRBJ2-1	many	CASSFTLAGGPGDEQFF	TGTGCCAGCAGTTTTACACTAGCGGGAGGGCCGGGGGATGAGCAGTTCTTC
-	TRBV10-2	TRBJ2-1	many	CASSESAFGYNEQFF	TGCGCCAGCAGTGAGTCGGCCTTTGGGTACAATGAGCAGTTCTTC
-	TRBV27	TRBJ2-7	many	CASSLRDGTYEQYF	TGTGCCAGCAGTCTCCGGGACGGAACCTACGAGCAGTACTTC
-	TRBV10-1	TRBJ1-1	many	CASRSRRDTEAFF	TGCGCCAGCAGGTCGAGGAGGGACACTGAAGCTTTCTTT
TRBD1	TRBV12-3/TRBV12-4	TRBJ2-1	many	CASSSGQGANRWNEQFF	TGTGCCAGCAGCTCCGGGCAGGGGGCCAACCGTTGGAATGAGCAGTTCTTC
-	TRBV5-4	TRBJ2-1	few	CASSSTGEWQFF	TGTGCCAGCAGCTCGACGGGGGAGTGGCAGTTCTTC
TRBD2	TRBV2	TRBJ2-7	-	CASNLGTGGYEQYF	TGTGCCAGCAACCTAGGGACGGGAGGCTACGAGCAGTACTTC
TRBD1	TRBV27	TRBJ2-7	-	CASSPVDRAREQYF	TGTGCCAGCAGTCCCGTCGACAGGGCAAGGGAGCAGTACTTC
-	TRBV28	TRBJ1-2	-	CASGRGDYGYTF	TGTGCCAGCGGCAGGGGCGACTATGGCTACACCTTC
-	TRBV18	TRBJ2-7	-	CASSIDSFGYEQYF	TGTGCCAGCTCGATAGACTCTTTTGGCTACGAGCAGTACTTC